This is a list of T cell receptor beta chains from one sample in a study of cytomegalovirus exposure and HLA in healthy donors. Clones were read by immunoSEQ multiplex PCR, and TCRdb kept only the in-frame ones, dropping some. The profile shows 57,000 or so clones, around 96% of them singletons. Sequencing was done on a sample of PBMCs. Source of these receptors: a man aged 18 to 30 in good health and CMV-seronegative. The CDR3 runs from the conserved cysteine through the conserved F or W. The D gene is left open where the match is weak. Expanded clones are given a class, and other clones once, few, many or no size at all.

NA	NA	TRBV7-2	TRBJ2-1	CASSLVSGDNEQFF	TGTGCCAGCAGCTTAGTCTCAGGGGACAATGAGCAGTTCTTC
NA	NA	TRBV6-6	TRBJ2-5	CASSSRVGLETQYF	TGTGCCAGCAGTTCTAGAGTTGGGTTAGAGACCCAGTACTTC
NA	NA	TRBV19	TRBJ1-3	CASSIPPGSRPRNTIYF	TGTGCCAGTAGTATCCCCCCCGGGTCCCGGCCGAGAAACACCATATATTTT
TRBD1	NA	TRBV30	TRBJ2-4	CAWSSVGTGRSVQYF	TGTGCCTGGAGTTCCGTGGGGACAGGGAGATCAGTTCAGTACTTC
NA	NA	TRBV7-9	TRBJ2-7	CASSLVLGGVFYEQYF	TGTGCCAGCAGCTTAGTCTTGGGCGGGGTATTCTACGAGCAGTACTTC
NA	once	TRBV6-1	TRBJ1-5	CASSEGGVWNQPQHF	TGTGCCAGCAGTGAAGGGGGGGTATGGAATCAGCCCCAGCATTTT
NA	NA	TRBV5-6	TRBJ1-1	CASSLGRRYTEAFF	TGTGCCAGCAGCTTGGGCCGCCGGTACACTGAAGCTTTCTTT
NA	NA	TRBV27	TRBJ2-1	CASSLKRTTYNEQFF	TGTGCCAGCAGTTTAAAAAGGACAACCTACAATGAGCAGTTCTTC
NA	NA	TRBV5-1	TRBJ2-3	CASSNERGTDTQYF	TGCGCCAGCAGCAACGAGCGGGGCACAGATACGCAGTATTTT
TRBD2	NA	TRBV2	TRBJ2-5	CASRDPGTSGRETQYF	TGTGCCAGCAGGGACCCCGGGACTAGCGGGAGAGAGACCCAGTACTTC
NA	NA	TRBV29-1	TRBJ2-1	CSVAGLHNEQFF	TGCAGCGTTGCGGGACTTCACAATGAGCAGTTCTTC
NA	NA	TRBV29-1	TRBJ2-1	CSVGGGEQFF	TGCAGCGTTGGGGGAGGCGAGCAGTTCTTC
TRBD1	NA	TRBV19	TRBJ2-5	CASSLLWTGQETQYF	TGTGCCAGTAGTTTACTTTGGACAGGCCAAGAGACCCAGTACTTC
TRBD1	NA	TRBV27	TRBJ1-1	CASSSRDSVTEAFF	TGTGCCAGCAGCAGCCGGGACAGCGTCACTGAAGCTTTCTTT
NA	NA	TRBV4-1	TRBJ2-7	CASSQAQGLEQYF	TGCGCCAGCAGCCAAGCCCAGGGTTTGGAGCAGTACTTC
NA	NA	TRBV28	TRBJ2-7	CASSLAQRVAGEQYF	TGTGCCAGCAGTTTAGCACAGCGGGTTGCAGGCGAGCAGTACTTC
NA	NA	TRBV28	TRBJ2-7	CASSTRHHSYEQYF	TGTGCCAGCAGTACCCGACACCACTCCTACGAGCAGTACTTC
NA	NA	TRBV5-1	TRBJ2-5	CASGIQGGREKTQYF	TGCGCCAGCGGGATCCAGGGAGGTCGGGAGAAGACCCAGTACTTC
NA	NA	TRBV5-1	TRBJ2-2	CASSLAGAGTGELFF	TGCGCCAGCAGCTTGGCAGGGGCCGGCACCGGGGAGCTGTTTTTT
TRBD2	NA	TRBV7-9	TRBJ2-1	CASSLVVGTSSSSYNEQFF	TGTGCCAGCAGCTTAGTGGTGGGGACTAGCTCCTCCTCCTACAATGAGCAGTTCTTC
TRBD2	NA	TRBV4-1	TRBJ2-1	CASSQVDMGLAGGSEQFF	TGCGCCAGCAGCCAAGTAGACATGGGACTAGCGGGAGGAAGTGAGCAGTTCTTC